Sequencing of this TCR beta chain was carried out in a study of blood T cells in healthy people across ages. Study results and caveats: The study found TCR beta diversity correlated strongly with naive T cell percentage.

Sample donors were healthy Caucasian individuals that came from Russia, aged 6 to 90. Every participating donor contributed roughly 10 milliliters of peripheral blood through a draw. There are a few counts of this clonotype. Its antigen is still unknown. This CDR3 spans 15 amino acids. J lost 5 bases, V lost 4 bases, and 10 bases had no gene match. Germline CDR1 is GTSNPN and CDR2 is SVGIG (reference sequence). Alongside a J-beta primer mix, a sample-barcoded 5' primer served in a second PCR lasting about 6 to 12 cycles. One entry per CDR3 protein results from TCRdb running MiXCR on the 5' RACE reads. This sample yields more than 1,400,000 distinct CDR3 sequences, of which around 39% are seen a single time; 7.9% belongs to the top ten.

Specimen: blood. This rearrangement joins TRBV30 to TRBJ2-2, with 7 bases that match TRBD1. The source is a woman younger than 35 in good health. Here the CDR3 DNA reads TGTGCCTGGAAGCCCACCGGGACAGAAACCGGGGAGCTGTTTTTT. Translated: CAWKPTGTETGELFF.